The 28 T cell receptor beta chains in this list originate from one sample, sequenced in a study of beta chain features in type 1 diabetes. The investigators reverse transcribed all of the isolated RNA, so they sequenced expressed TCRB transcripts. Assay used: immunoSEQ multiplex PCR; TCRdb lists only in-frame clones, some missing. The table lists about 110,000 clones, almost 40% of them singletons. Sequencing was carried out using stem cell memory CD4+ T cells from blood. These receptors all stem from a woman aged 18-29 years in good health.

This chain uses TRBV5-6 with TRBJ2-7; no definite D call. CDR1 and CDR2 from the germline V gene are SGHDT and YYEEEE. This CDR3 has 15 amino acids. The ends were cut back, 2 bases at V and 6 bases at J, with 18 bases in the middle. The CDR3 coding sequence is TGTGCCAGCAGCTTAGTAAAACACTCATGGGCCGAGCAGTACTTC. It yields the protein CASSLVKHSWAEQYF. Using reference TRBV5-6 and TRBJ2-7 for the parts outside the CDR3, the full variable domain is DAGVTQSPTHLIKTRGQQVTLRCSPKSGHDTVSWYQQALGQGPQFIFQYYEEEERQRGNFPDRFSGHQFPNYSSELNVNALLLGDSALYLCASSLVKHSWAEQYFGPGTRLTVT.

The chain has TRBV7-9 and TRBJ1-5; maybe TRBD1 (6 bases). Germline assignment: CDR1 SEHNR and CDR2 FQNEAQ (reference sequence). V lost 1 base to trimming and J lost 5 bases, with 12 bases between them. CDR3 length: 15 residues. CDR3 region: CASSLDHRVDQPQHF. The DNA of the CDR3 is TGTGCCAGCAGCTTAGACCACAGGGTAGATCAGCCCCAGCATTTT.

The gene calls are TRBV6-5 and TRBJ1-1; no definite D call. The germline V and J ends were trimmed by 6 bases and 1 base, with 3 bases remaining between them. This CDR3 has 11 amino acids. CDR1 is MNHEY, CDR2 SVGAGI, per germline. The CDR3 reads CASSGNTEAFF. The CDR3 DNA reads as TGTGCCAGCAGCGGGAACACTGAAGCTTTCTTT.

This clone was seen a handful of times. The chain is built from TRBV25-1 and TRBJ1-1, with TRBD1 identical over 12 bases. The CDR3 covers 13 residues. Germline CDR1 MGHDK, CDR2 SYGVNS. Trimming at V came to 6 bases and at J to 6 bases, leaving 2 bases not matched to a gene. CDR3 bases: TGTGCCAGCAGCGGGACAGGGGGCTCTGAAGCTTTCTTT. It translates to CASSGTGGSEAFF.

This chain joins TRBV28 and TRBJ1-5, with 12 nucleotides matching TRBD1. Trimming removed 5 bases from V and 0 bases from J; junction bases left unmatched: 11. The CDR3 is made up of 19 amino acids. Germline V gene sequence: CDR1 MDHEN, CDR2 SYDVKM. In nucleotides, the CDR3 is TGTGCCAGCAGTCCCCCGGGACAGGGGGCCCTTTATAGCAATCAGCCCCAGCATTTT. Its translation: CASSPPGQGALYSNQPQHF.

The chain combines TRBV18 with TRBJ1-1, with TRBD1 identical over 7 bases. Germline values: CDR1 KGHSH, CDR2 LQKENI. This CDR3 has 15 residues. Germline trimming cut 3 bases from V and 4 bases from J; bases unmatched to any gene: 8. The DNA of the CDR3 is TGTGCCAGCTCACCCACATCAGGGGGGACCACTGAAGCTTTCTTT. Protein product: CASSPTSGGTTEAFF. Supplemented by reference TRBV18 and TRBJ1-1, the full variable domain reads NAGVMQNPRHLVRRRGQEARLRCSPMKGHSHVYWYRQLPEEGLKFMVYLQKENIIDESGMPKERFSAEFPKEGPSILRIQQVVRGDSAAYFCASSPTSGGTTEAFFGQGTRLTVV.

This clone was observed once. CDR3 sequence reads: CASSILAGGPDTQYF. As DNA, the CDR3 is TGTGCCAGTAGTATACTAGCGGGAGGGCCGGATACGCAGTATTTT. The J gene is TRBJ2-3, the V gene TRBV19; 12 positions agree with TRBD2. The V and J ends lost 2 bases and 6 bases, in that order; junction bases with no gene match: 3. Germline CDR1 reads LNHDA; CDR2 reads SQIVND (reference sequence). This CDR3 is built from 15 residues.

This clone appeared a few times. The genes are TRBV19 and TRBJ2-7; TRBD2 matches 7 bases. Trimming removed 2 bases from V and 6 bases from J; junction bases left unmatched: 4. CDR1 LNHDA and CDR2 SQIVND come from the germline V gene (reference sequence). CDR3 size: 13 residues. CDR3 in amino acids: CASSISSGGEQYF. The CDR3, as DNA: TGTGCCAGTAGTATATCGTCGGGAGGCGAGCAGTACTTC.

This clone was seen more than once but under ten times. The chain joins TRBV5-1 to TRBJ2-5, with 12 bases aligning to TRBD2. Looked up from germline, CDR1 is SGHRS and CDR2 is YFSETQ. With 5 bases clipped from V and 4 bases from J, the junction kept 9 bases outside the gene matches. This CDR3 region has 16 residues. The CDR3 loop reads CASSPSPGLAGETQYF. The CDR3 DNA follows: TGCGCCAGCAGTCCTTCTCCGGGACTAGCGGGAGAGACCCAGTACTTC.

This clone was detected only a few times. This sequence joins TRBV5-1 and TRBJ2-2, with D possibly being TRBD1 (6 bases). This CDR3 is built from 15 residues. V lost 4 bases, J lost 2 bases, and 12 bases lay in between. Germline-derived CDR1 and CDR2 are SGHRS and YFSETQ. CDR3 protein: CASSAQDRNTGELFF. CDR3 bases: TGCGCCAGCAGCGCCCAGGACAGAAACACCGGGGAGCTGTTTTTT.

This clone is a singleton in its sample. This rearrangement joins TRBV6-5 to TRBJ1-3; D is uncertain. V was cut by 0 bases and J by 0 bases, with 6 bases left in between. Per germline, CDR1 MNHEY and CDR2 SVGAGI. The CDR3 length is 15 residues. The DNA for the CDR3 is TGTGCCAGCAGTTACTCATTCATCTCTGGAAACACCATATATTTT. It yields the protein CASSYSFISGNTIYF.

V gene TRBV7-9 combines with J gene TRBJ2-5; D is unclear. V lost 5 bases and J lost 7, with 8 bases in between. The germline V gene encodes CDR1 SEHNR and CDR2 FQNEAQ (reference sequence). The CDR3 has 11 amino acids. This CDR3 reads CASSDPGTQYF. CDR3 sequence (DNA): TGTGCCAGCAGCGATCCGGGGACCCAGTACTTC.

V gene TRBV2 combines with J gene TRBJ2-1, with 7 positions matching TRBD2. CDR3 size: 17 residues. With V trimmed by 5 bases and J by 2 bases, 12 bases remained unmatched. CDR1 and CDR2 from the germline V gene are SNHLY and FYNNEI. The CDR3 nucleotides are TGTGCCAGCAGTCGCCGGGACTATGCCCACCCCTACAATGAGCAGTTCTTC. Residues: CASSRRDYAHPYNEQFF.

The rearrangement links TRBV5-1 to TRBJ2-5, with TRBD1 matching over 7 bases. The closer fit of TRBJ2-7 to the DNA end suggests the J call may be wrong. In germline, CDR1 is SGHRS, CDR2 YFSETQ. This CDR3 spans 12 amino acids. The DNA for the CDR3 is TGCGCCAGCGCCGGGACAGTCTACGAGCAGTACTTC. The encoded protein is CASAGTVYEQYF.

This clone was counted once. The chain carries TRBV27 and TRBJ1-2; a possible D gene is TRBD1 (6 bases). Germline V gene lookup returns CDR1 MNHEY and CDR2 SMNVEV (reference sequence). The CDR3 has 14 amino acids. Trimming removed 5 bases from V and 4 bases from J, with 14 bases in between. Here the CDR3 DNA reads TGTGCCAGCAGTCCACGGACCAGGGGCTATGGCTACACCTTC. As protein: CASSPRTRGYGYTF.

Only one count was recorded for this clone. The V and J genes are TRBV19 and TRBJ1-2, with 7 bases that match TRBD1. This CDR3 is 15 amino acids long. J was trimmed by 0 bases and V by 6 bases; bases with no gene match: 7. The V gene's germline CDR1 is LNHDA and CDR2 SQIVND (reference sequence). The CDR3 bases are TGTGCCAGTAGAACCGGGGACAGCGCTAACTATGGCTACACCTTC. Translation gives CASRTGDSANYGYTF.

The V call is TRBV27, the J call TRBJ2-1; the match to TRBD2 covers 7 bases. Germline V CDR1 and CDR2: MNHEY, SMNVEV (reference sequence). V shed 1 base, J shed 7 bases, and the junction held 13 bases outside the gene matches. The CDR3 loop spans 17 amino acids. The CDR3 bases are TGTGCCAGCAGTTTATGTCGACTAGCCGCGTGCTCTAATGAGCAGTTCTTC. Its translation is CASSLCRLAACSNEQFF.

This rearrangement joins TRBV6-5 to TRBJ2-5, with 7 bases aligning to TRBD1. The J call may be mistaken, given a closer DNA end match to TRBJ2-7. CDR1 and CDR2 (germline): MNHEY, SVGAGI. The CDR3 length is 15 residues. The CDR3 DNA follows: TGTGCCAGCAGTTACTCGGGACAGAGCTCCTACGAGCAGTACTTC. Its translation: CASSYSGQSSYEQYF.

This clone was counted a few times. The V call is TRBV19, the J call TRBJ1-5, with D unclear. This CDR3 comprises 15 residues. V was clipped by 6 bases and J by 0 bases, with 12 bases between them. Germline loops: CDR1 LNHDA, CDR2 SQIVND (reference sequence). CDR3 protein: CASRTGGTSNQPQHF. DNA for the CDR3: TGTGCCAGTAGGACGGGAGGCACTAGCAATCAGCCCCAGCATTTT.

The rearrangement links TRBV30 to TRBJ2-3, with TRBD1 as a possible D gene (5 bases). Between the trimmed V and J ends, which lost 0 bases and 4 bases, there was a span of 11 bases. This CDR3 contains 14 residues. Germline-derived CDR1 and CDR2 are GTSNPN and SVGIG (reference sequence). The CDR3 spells CAWSVGVASDTQYF. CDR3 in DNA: TGTGCCTGGAGTGTAGGGGTAGCTTCAGATACGCAGTATTTT.

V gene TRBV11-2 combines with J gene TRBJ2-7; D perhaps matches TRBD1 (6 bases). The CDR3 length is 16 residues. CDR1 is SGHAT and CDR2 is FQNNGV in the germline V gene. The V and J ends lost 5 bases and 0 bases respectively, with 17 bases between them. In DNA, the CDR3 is TGTGCCAGCAGCCCACCACACCGGGACACCTCCTACGAGCAGTACTTC. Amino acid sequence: CASSPPHRDTSYEQYF.

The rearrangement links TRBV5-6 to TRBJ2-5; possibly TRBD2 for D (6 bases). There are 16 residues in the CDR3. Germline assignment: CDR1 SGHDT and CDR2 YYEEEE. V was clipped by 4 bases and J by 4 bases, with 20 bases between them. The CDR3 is CASSPWGRGFTETQYF. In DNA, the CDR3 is TGTGCCAGCAGCCCTTGGGGACGGGGGTTCACAGAGACCCAGTACTTC. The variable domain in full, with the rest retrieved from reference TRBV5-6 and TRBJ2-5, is DAGVTQSPTHLIKTRGQQVTLRCSPKSGHDTVSWYQQALGQGPQFIFQYYEEEERQRGNFPDRFSGHQFPNYSSELNVNALLLGDSALYLCASSPWGRGFTETQYFGPGTRLLVL.

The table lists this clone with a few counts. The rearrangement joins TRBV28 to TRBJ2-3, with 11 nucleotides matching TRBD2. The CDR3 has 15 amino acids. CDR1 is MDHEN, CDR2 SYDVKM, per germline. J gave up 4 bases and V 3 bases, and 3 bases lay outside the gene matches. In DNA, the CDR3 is TGTGCCAGCAGTTTTGTACTAGCGGGAGCAGATACGCAGTATTTT. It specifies CASSFVLAGADTQYF.

The CDR3 sequence is CASSQEETQYF. The CDR3 region has the DNA TGTGCCAGCAGTCAGGAAGAGACCCAGTACTTC. The chain couples TRBV7-2 to TRBJ2-5; no firm D call. This CDR3 has 11 residues. Germline CDR1 SGHTA, CDR2 FQGNSA. Trimming stripped 6 bases from V and 3 bases from J, with 5 bases between.

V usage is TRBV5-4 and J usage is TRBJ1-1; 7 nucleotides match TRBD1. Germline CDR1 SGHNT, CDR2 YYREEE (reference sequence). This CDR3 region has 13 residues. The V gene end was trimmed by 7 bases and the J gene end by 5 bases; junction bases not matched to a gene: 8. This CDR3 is CASRETGQTEAFF. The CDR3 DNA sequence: TGTGCCAGCCGTGAGACAGGGCAGACTGAAGCTTTCTTT.

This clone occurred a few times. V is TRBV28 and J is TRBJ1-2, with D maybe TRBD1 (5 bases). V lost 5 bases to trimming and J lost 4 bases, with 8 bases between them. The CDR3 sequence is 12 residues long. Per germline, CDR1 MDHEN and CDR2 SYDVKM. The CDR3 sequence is CASSADSYGYTF. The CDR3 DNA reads TGTGCCAGCAGTGCCGACAGCTATGGCTACACCTTC.

CDR3: CASSLGGLSETQYF. The CDR3 coding sequence is TGTGCCAGCAGCTTAGGGGGACTATCGGAGACCCAGTACTTC. The rearrangement links TRBV7-2 to TRBJ2-5, with TRBD2 identical over 7 bases. CDR3 length equals 14 residues. The germline CDR1 and CDR2 sequences are SGHTA and FQGNSA. V lost 1 base and J lost 5; bases outside the gene matches: 4.

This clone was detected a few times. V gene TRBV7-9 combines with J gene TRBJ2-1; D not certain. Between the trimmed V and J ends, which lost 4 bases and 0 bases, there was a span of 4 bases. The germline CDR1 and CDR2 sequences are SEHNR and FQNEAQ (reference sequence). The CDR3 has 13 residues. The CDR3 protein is CASSYSSYNEQFF. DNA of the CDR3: TGTGCCAGCAGCTATAGCTCCTACAATGAGCAGTTCTTC.